This TCR beta chain was found in a study of blood T cells in healthy people across ages. This CDR3 has 14 residues. Germline V lookup: CDR1 MRHNA, CDR2 SNTAGT. The trim removed 0 bases at V and 6 bases at J, leaving 2 bases unmatched. PCR was performed a second time for 7 to 11 cycles using a sample-barcoded 5' primer and a J-beta primer mix. TCRdb used MiXCR to reprocess the 5' RACE reads, holding one entry per CDR3 protein. The repertoire has approximately 830,000 distinct CDR3 sequences, around 68% of them found once; the top ten carry approximately 30%. Every participating donor contributed roughly 9.6 milliliters of peripheral blood through a draw.

The receptor was derived from a man between 25 and 39 years old in good health. V usage is TRBV6-4 and J usage is TRBJ2-1; TRBD1 matches 7 bases. Material: blood. CDR3 coding DNA: TGTGCCAGCAGTGACTCGACAGGGTCCAATGAGCAGTTCTTC. It translates to CASSDSTGSNEQFF.